Reported below is one TCR beta chain. This clonotype was detected only a few times. Which antigen it targets is not known. There are no base qualities to consult, and no much larger clone falls within one base. TCR cDNA was synthesized by 5'RACE template switching, which introduced a universal primer site and unique molecular identifiers. cDNA synthesis was primed from both the TCR alpha and TCR beta constant segments. Libraries were amplified in two PCR steps, with sample barcodes and sequencing adapters added in the second step. Sequencing of libraries was performed on Illumina HiSeq 2500 (2x100 bp) or NovaSeq (2x150 bp). As for the original processing: MIGEC was used to demultiplex reads and collapse the reads into UMI consensus sequences, and MiXCR was used for V(D)J alignment. Vaccine-responding clonotypes were defined with edgeR using replicate PBMC samples, requiring FDR below 0.01 and a log2 fold change above 5 up to day 15. Bulk clonotypes were assigned CD4 or CD8 identity according to which sequenced CD4 or CD8 repertoire held them at higher abundance. TCRdb cleaned the public reads at Q25 with fastp, built clones with MiXCR and kept in-frame beta chains. Each CDR3 protein appears once, grouped with its most common genes and DNA. The V and J calls and clone size are TCRdb's, not the authors'. In all, the sample holds fewer than 85,000 distinct CDR3 sequences, and approximately 7.5% of those were seen once. About 40% of the sample rests with the top ten.

This sample was taken from a study of T cells after yellow fever vaccination (dated by TCRdb to between 2018 and 2021). About the study as a whole: Libraries from fractions with low cell numbers were prepared with the SMART-Seq v4 Ultra Low Input RNA kit. To follow T-cell clones before and after both primary and booster YFV17D yellow fever vaccination, bulk TCR alpha and beta repertoires underwent longitudinal sequencing. Blood samples were taken at several timepoints before and after primary and secondary immunization, and bulk PBMC replicates and cell subsets were isolated. The cohort comprised two healthy male donors, one aged 18 to 30 and one aged 30 to 40 years. Results the study describes overall, beyond this receptor: A small share of clonotypes was detected in both CD4 and CD8 compartments, with the overlap likely arising from convergent recombination. FACS-sorted repertoires could contain abundant contaminating clonotypes from the bulk population, so computational filtering was required. Compared with the primary T-cell response, the secondary T-cell response was weaker but faster, peaking on day 5 rather than day 15. Most clones expanded after primary vaccination (approximately 96% of CD4 and 88% of CD8) were re-detected after the booster, suggesting that broad memory maintenance occurred. Because only a couple of donors were included in the study, the extent to which the findings can be generalized is limited.

The treatment or condition label here, explained by the study, means: live attenuated yellow fever vaccine strain. PBMCs were isolated from peripheral blood using a standard Ficoll-Paque protocol. Dynabeads CD4 and CD8 positive selection kits were used to isolate the CD4 and CD8 T-cell fractions. TriZol was used to extract RNA from bulk PBMCs, from CD4 and CD8 fractions, and from dextramer-positive and dextramer-negative fractions. The germline V gene supplies CDR1 MNHNS and CDR2 SASEGT. The CDR3 spans 15 residues, from the cysteine through the phenylalanine. Solely the CDR3 DNA is kept, with 45 bases framed from the first base. Deletion took 9 bases off V and 2 bases off J, with a span of 19 bases between the germline ends.

Sample: CD8+ T cells sorted from PBMCs, taken on the day of the yellow fever booster vaccination. The receptor was derived from a man in his thirties or forties who received the YFV17D yellow fever vaccine. The V and J genes are TRBV6-1 and TRBJ2-5; tentative D gene TRBD2, with 7 bases matching. This receptor carries the CDR3 CASSRVGGGQETQYF. Here is the DNA: TGTGCCAGTAGTCGAGTAGGGGGAGGGCAAGAGACCCAGTACTTC.